This T cell receptor beta chain came from a study of identical twins. Broader study findings: The models gave estimates that fell short of the out-of-frame TCR alpha sharing seen in monozygotic twins.

Healthy Caucasians alone served as donors. Each CDR3 protein is one row after TCRdb ran MiXCR on the 5' RACE reads. The sample records 500,000 to 550,000 distinct CDR3 sequences, approximately 20% being singletons. Points on this clonotype: Its antigen is still unknown.

With V trimmed by 3 bases and J by 3 bases, 5 bases remained unmatched. Germline V CDR1 and CDR2: DFQATT, SNEGSKA (reference sequence). The CDR3 runs to 15 residues. The sample was also reused in another study, on yellow fever vaccine responses in identical twins.

The chain uses TRBV20-1 and TRBJ2-1; 10 nucleotides agree with TRBD2. Sequencing was carried out using CD4+ T cells sorted from blood. This TCR came from a woman aged 18-29 years in good health. CDR3 sequence (DNA): TGCAGTGCTAGCCCTAGCGGGAGCTACTACAATGAGCAGTTCTTC. Translated, it gives CSASPSGSYYNEQFF.